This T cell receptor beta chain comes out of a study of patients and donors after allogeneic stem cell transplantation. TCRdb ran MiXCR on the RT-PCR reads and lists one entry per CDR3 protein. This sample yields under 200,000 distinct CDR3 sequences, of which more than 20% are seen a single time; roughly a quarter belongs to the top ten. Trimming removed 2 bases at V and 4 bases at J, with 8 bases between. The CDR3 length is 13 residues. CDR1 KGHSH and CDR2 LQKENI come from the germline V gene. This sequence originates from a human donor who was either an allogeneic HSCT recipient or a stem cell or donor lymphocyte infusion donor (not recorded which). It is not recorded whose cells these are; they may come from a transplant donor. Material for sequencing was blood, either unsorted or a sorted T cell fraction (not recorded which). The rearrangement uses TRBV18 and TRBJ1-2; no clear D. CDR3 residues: CASSPYSVYGYTF. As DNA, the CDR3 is TGTGCCAGCTCACCATACAGCGTCTATGGCTACACCTTC.